This T cell receptor beta chain stems from a study of T cell responses to AZD1222 COVID-19 vaccine. Study information: Second doses were pooled across both intervals (about 4 or about 12 weeks).

CDR1 and CDR2 (germline): KGHSY, FQNENV. The ends lost 2 bases at V and 2 bases at J; junction bases unmatched: 5. This CDR3 contains 17 residues. The repertoire was sequenced with immunoSEQ multiplex PCR; TCRdb's copy has only in-frame clones and lacks some. This table holds 100,000 or so clones, roughly nine tenths found once. General observations from the study: Unmutated variant regions reportedly attract nearly half of all spike-specific TCRs.

On this clone: Antigen: not known.

This receptor was obtained from an adult in good health. This material consisted of peripheral blood, taken on day 0 of AZD1222 vaccination. This chain uses TRBV16 with TRBJ2-3; 12 bases agree with TRBD2. As DNA, the CDR3 is TGTGCCAGCAGCCAACGGACTAGCGGGATCTACACAGATACGCAGTATTTT. Protein: CASSQRTSGIYTDTQYF.